These 8 T cell receptor beta chains came from one sample sequenced in a study of cytomegalovirus exposure and HLA in healthy donors (dated by TCRdb to 2015 to 2018). The library was made by the immunoSEQ multiplex PCR assay. This is the immuneACCESS table as TCRdb keeps it, with only in-frame sequences that have V and J called. A part of the clones is gone; compared with another copy, unresolved V genes explain less than half, and the rest is unexplained. This sample gives some 340,000 clones in total; about nine tenths of them show up just once. The ten largest clones represent roughly 1.2% of the sample. The source material was PBMCs. These receptors all stem from a woman aged 25 to 39 in good health and CMV-seropositive.

The rearrangement links TRBV7-2 to TRBJ2-7, with TRBD1 matching over 7 bases. The V and J ends lost 1 base and 1 base, in that order; junction bases with no gene match: 7. The germline V gene has CDR1 SGHTA and CDR2 FQGNSA. CDR3 length: 16 amino acids. The CDR3 protein is CASSLVGTVLSYEQYF. CDR3 coding DNA: TGTGCCAGCAGCTTAGTAGGGACAGTTCTTTCCTACGAGCAGTACTTC.

The genes are TRBV27 and TRBJ2-7; D call uncertain. Trimming took off 2 bases at V and 5 bases at J, with 1 base between the two ends. Germline values: CDR1 MNHEY, CDR2 SMNVEV (reference sequence). This CDR3 is 10 amino acids long. The CDR3 reads CASSLDEQYF. The CDR3 region has the DNA TGTGCCAGCAGTTTAGACGAGCAGTACTTC.

The chain joins TRBV30 to TRBJ2-3; TRBD1 matches at 7 bases. CDR3 size: 13 residues. Germline V CDR1 and CDR2: GTSNPN, SVGIG (reference sequence). Trimming cost V 1 base and J 5 bases; bases outside gene matches: 3. CDR3 amino acids: CAWSANRGDTQYF. The CDR3 DNA reads TGTGCCTGGAGTGCGAACAGGGGAGATACGCAGTATTTT.

The rearrangement joins TRBV5-1 to TRBJ2-3; D perhaps matches TRBD2 (6 bases). This CDR3 is 16 amino acids long. CDR1 SGHRS and CDR2 YFSETQ come from the germline V gene. With 4 bases removed from V and 2 bases from J, the gap between germline ends came to 17 bases. The CDR3 DNA sequence: TGCGCCAGCAGCCCCCTTCGGGGGTCGGTCACAGATACGCAGTATTTT. Its protein product is CASSPLRGSVTDTQYF.

The chain has TRBV5-6 and TRBJ1-3, with D hard to call. V lost 2 bases and J 0 bases, leaving 6 bases between the germline ends. The CDR3 sequence is 14 residues long. Germline CDR1 reads SGHDT; CDR2 reads YYEEEE. The CDR3 region has the DNA TGTGCCAGCAGCTTTATGACCTCTGGAAACACCATATATTTT. The encoded protein is CASSFMTSGNTIYF.

The chain carries TRBV6-5 and TRBJ2-2, with D uncertain. V was trimmed by 1 base and J by 5 bases, leaving 11 bases between them. Germline CDR1 is MNHEY and CDR2 is SVGAGI. CDR3 length: 15 residues. The CDR3 sequence is CASSYLLGRTGELFF. The CDR3 DNA sequence: TGTGCCAGCAGTTACTTGTTGGGTCGAACCGGGGAGCTGTTTTTT.

The rearrangement joins TRBV6-6 to TRBJ1-5, with D perhaps matching TRBD1 (5 bases). The germline V gene has CDR1 MNHNY and CDR2 SVGAGI (reference sequence). The V end lost 2 bases, the J end lost 4 bases, and 12 bases lay between the germline ends. The CDR3 is made up of 15 amino acids. This CDR3 is CASSYVGGRNQPQHF. CDR3 nucleotides: TGTGCCAGCAGTTACGTTGGGGGACGGAATCAGCCCCAGCATTTT.

The chain links TRBV4-1 to TRBJ2-7, with D possibly matching TRBD2 (5 bases). Trimming shortened V by 6 bases and J by 4 bases, and 19 bases separated the two germline ends. This CDR3 has 15 amino acids. Germline V gives CDR1 MGHRA, CDR2 YSYEKL. The chain's CDR3 is CASSPNSGVGYEQYF. DNA for the CDR3: TGCGCCAGCAGTCCAAACAGCGGTGTGGGTTACGAGCAGTACTTC.